The clone carrying this T cell receptor (beta chain) has at least ten counts. Its matching antigen is unknown. This sample is drawn from a study of T-cell reconstitution after alpha-beta-depleted transplantation in children. Whole-study results and caveats: Several hundred rapidly expanded clones from non-depleted graft cells reportedly supplied alpha-beta T cells about two months post-transplant.

This sample's TCRbeta library carried unique molecular identifier barcodes. Via MiXCR, TCRdb re-called the PCR reads, giving one row per CDR3 protein. This table has 280,000 or so distinct CDR3 sequences, around a tenth appearing once. The CDR3 loop spans 16 amino acids. Germline CDR1 and CDR2: SGHRS and YFSETQ. V shed 2 bases and J 10 bases; nucleotides not matched to a gene: 12. This receptor was taken from a male patient between 2 and 10 years old who had a stem cell transplant for chronic granulomatous disease, so the T cells may come from the graft donor. This chain connects TRBV5-1 to TRBJ2-1, with 10 bases identical to TRBD2. Source: peripheral blood, taken 180 days after TCRalphabeta/CD19-depleted stem cell transplant. The CDR3: CASSLFRLAGAEEQFF. For the CDR3, the DNA is TGCGCCAGCAGCTTATTCCGGCTAGCGGGAGCGGAGGAGCAGTTCTTC.